Many counts were recorded for the clone carrying this T cell receptor beta chain. As yet, its antigen is unknown. The data originate from a study of CD8+CD57+ T cells in acquired aplastic anemia. Study-wide points: Over 25 CD8+ CDR3 sequences occurred in both the patients and the controls.

Genomic DNA acted as the template from which TCR beta VDJ combination and CDR3 sequence profiling were carried out. In TCRdb, the reads were re-called with MiXCR into one record per CDR3 protein. Seen here are some 130,000 distinct CDR3 sequences, roughly 40% observed once, and the top ten hold roughly 8.9%. Germline CDR1 SGHNT, CDR2 YYREEE (reference sequence). CDR3 length: 13 residues. V was trimmed by 3 bases and J by 5 bases, leaving 12 bases between them. This TCR was sampled from a human donor in good health, serving as a control. Sequences were obtained from sorted CD4+, CD8+, or CD8+CD57+ T cells (not recorded which) from PBMCs. The chain combines TRBV5-4 with TRBJ2-7; D is possibly TRBD1 (6 bases). CDR3: CASSSNRAHEQYF. In nucleotides, the CDR3 is TGTGCCAGCAGCTCCAACAGGGCCCACGAGCAGTACTTC. Complete variable domain (other parts from reference TRBV5-4 and TRBJ2-7): ETGVTQSPTHLIKTRGQQVTLRCSSQSGHNTVSWYQQALGQGPQFIFQYYREEENGRGNFPPRFSGLQFPNYSSELNVNALELDDSALYLCASSSNRAHEQYFGPGTRLTVT.